What follows are 20 T cell receptor beta chains derived from one specimen sequenced in a study of identical twins (dated by TCRdb to 2016 to 2018). Library preparation employed 5' RACE. The data were produced on an Illumina HiSeq 2000. The raw public data were reprocessed by TCRdb itself: fastp quality trimming at Q25, MiXCR clonotype calling, in-frame beta chains only. CDR3 protein duplicates are merged, each entry listing the most common genes and DNA. This sample is represented by 300,000 to 400,000 distinct CDR3 sequences; around 9% of them were singletons. Of the sample, roughly 8.9% falls within the top ten clones. Sequencing used naive T cells sorted from blood. According to the study, the label for this sample's cell subset or site signals: cells isolated with a human naive T-cell isolation kit. The receptors originated from a woman aged 45-65 years in good health.

The genes are TRBV5-5 and TRBJ2-1; 8 bases match TRBD1. The V and J ends lost 1 base and 10 bases, in that order; junction bases with no gene match: 10. The CDR3 is 15 residues long. Germline CDR1 is SGHKS and CDR2 is YYEKEE (reference sequence). The CDR3 region has the DNA TGTGCCAGCAGCTTGAGGACAGGGCTGGACGCCGAGCAGTTCTTC. Translated: CASSLRTGLDAEQFF.

Ten or more counts support this clonotype. The chain is built from TRBV12-3 or TRBV12-4 and TRBJ2-7; D not resolved. The CDR3 consists of 11 residues. V was trimmed by 6 bases and J by 7 bases, leaving 10 bases between them. The CDR3 spells CASSSLIEQYF. CDR3 sequence (DNA): TGTGCCAGCAGCTCACTAATAGAGCAGTACTTC.

This clonotype has just a few counts. The rearrangement joins TRBV5-1 to TRBJ2-1; 10 bases map to TRBD2. With V trimmed by 6 bases and J by 4 bases, 4 bases remained unmatched. The germline V gene encodes CDR1 SGHRS and CDR2 YFSETQ. The CDR3 sequence is 14 residues long. This chain's CDR3 is CASTAGGGYNEQFF. CDR3 bases: TGCGCCAGCACAGCGGGAGGGGGGTACAATGAGCAGTTCTTC.

The V and J genes are TRBV11-3 and TRBJ2-7, with 10 bases that match TRBD2. After removal of 1 base from V and 4 bases from J, the junction contained 7 bases not matched to a gene. The germline CDR1 and CDR2 sequences are SGHNT and YENEEA. The CDR3 extends over 16 amino acids. The CDR3 sequence: CASSLVPSGRFYEQYF. The CDR3 nucleotides read TGTGCCAGCAGCTTAGTTCCTAGCGGGAGATTTTACGAGCAGTACTTC. Full variable domain (remainder filled in from reference TRBV11-3 and TRBJ2-7): EAGVVQSPRYKIIEKKQPVAFWCNPISGHNTLYWYLQNLGQGPELLIRYENEEAVDDSQLPKDRFSAERLKGVDSTLKIQPAELGDSAVYLCASSLVPSGRFYEQYFGPGTRLTVT.

This clonotype appeared a few times. The chain carries TRBV3-1 and TRBJ1-4, with D possibly matching TRBD1 (6 bases). Trimming took 2 bases from V and 3 from J, leaving 7 bases between them. Germline V gene data show CDR1 as LGHDT and CDR2 as YNNKEL (reference sequence). The CDR3 totals 14 residues. The CDR3 DNA reads as TGTGCCAGCAGCCAATGGGGGCCTAATGAAAAACTGTTTTTT. It encodes CASSQWGPNEKLFF.

This clonotype was recorded a few times. V and J are TRBV2 and TRBJ2-1; 12 bases match TRBD2. The ends lost 8 bases at V and 6 bases at J; junction bases unmatched: 14. The CDR3 spans 17 residues. Germline V CDR1 and CDR2: SNHLY, FYNNEI. The CDR3, as DNA: TGTGCCAGCGGCGAAACTCGGACTAGCGGGACGGCCAATGAGCAGTTCTTC. Translated: CASGETRTSGTANEQFF.

This clonotype showed up just a few times. The rearrangement joins TRBV7-2 to TRBJ1-2; D is ambiguous. Trimming cost V 2 bases and J 3 bases, with 10 bases left between them. CDR3 size: 14 residues. CDR1 and CDR2 (germline): SGHTA, FQGNSA. The CDR3 protein is CASSLWGAHYGYTF. The CDR3 DNA reads TGTGCCAGCAGCTTATGGGGAGCTCACTATGGCTACACCTTC.

This CDR3 reads CASSQAVNYGYTF. The CDR3 DNA reads as TGTGCCAGCAGTCAAGCAGTTAACTATGGCTACACCTTC. J is TRBJ1-2 and V is TRBV12-3 or TRBV12-4; D ambiguous. Trimming cost V 5 bases and J 1 base, with 8 bases left between them. This CDR3 is 13 amino acids long.

This clonotype was counted only a few times. The rearrangement links TRBV11-1 to TRBJ2-2, with D possibly TRBD2 on 6 matching bases. With 2 bases removed from V and 3 bases from J, the gap between germline ends came to 10 bases. Per the germline V gene, CDR1 is SGHAT and CDR2 is FQDESV (reference sequence). The CDR3 totals 15 residues. In DNA, the CDR3 is TGTGCCAGCAGCTTACGCCCGGGGGACACCGGGGAGCTGTTTTTT. Its protein product is CASSLRPGDTGELFF.

This clonotype was recorded many times. The rearrangement joins TRBV12-3 or TRBV12-4 to TRBJ2-1; D is unresolved. Trimming took 5 bases from V and 5 from J, leaving 10 bases between them. There are 13 residues in the CDR3. CDR3 amino acids: CASSTTLNNEQFF. In DNA, the CDR3 is TGTGCCAGCAGTACTACATTAAACAATGAGCAGTTCTTC.

This clonotype has more than one count but fewer than ten. The chain combines TRBV5-1 with TRBJ1-5; a weak D match, TRBD1 (5 bases). V gave up 0 bases and J gave up 5 bases, with 12 bases separating them. Germline CDR1 reads SGHRS; CDR2 reads YFSETQ. The CDR3 is 15 residues long. The CDR3 here is CASSLAGDGYQPQHF. CDR3 nucleotide sequence: TGCGCCAGCAGCTTGGCGGGGGACGGATATCAGCCCCAGCATTTT. Full variable domain (missing parts from reference TRBV5-1 and TRBJ1-5): KAGVTQTPRYLIKTRGQQVTLSCSPISGHRSVSWYQQTPGQGLQFLFEYFSETQRNKGNFPGRFSGRQFSNSRSEMNVSTLELGDSALYLCASSLAGDGYQPQHFGDGTRLSIL.

J is TRBJ2-5 and V is TRBV7-9; 8 positions agree with TRBD2. The CDR3 covers 15 residues. From germline, CDR1 is SEHNR and CDR2 FQNEAQ (reference sequence). The trim removed 1 base at V and 4 bases at J, leaving 5 bases unmatched. For the CDR3, the DNA is TGTGCCAGCAGCTTAGTCGGCGGGAGGTTAGAGACCCAGTACTTC. Protein: CASSLVGGRLETQYF.

The rearrangement joins TRBV19 to TRBJ2-1; D remains ambiguous. The V gene lost 1 base and the J gene lost 8 bases, with 15 bases spanning the gap. Germline values: CDR1 LNHDA, CDR2 SQIVND (reference sequence). The CDR3 runs 15 residues. CDR3 nucleotides: TGTGCCAGTAGTATAGTAGGGTCTGGCGGCGATGAGCAGTTCTTC. Protein: CASSIVGSGGDEQFF.

This chain joins TRBV5-1 and TRBJ2-1; 16 bases fit TRBD2. Germline CDR1 is SGHRS and CDR2 is YFSETQ. CDR3 length: 16 residues. V dropped 3 bases and J dropped 7; count of bases not matched to a gene: 4. The CDR3 loop reads CASSWGTSGRGNEQFF. CDR3 DNA: TGCGCCAGCAGCTGGGGGACTAGCGGGAGGGGGAATGAGCAGTTCTTC.

The J gene is TRBJ2-1, the V gene TRBV20-1; a weak D match, TRBD1 (5 bases). The V end lost 5 bases, the J end lost 8 bases, and 13 bases lay between the germline ends. The CDR3 extends over 12 amino acids. From germline, CDR1 is DFQATT and CDR2 SNEGSKA (reference sequence). CDR3 in amino acids: CSAPKGPYEQFF. CDR3 nucleotides: TGCAGTGCTCCCAAGGGGCCATATGAGCAGTTCTTC.

This clonotype has a handful of counts. V usage is TRBV5-1 and J usage is TRBJ2-7; D not resolved. CDR3 length equals 11 residues. With 4 bases removed from V and 7 bases from J, the gap between germline ends came to 9 bases. Germline V CDR1 and CDR2: SGHRS, YFSETQ. Written as DNA, the CDR3 is TGCGCCAGCAGCGACACGTTTGAGCAGTACTTC. Protein product: CASSDTFEQYF.

This clonotype was seen a few times. This sequence joins TRBV7-9 and TRBJ2-5, with no clear D. The V gene lost 0 bases and the J gene lost 7 bases, with 15 bases spanning the gap. CDR3 length equals 15 residues. Germline CDR1 reads SEHNR; CDR2 reads FQNEAQ (reference sequence). CDR3 bases: TGTGCCAGCAGCTTAGCGGCAGGCGCCCGGGCGACCCAGTACTTC. This codes for CASSLAAGARATQYF.

This clonotype occurred a few times. The chain combines TRBV4-1 with TRBJ2-7; TRBD1 aligns across 8 bases. Germline V gene sequence: CDR1 MGHRA, CDR2 YSYEKL. V gave up 0 bases and J gave up 2 bases; unmatched junction bases: 6. This CDR3 region has 16 residues. In nucleotides, the CDR3 is TGCGCCAGCAGCCAAGATCCACAGGGGGTCCCCTACGAGCAGTACTTC. It yields the protein CASSQDPQGVPYEQYF.

This clonotype has ten or more counts. This rearrangement joins TRBV2 to TRBJ2-1; possibly TRBD1 or TRBD2 for D (5 bases each). Trimming cost V 5 bases and J 7 bases, with 12 bases left between them. CDR1 is SNHLY, CDR2 FYNNEI, per germline. The CDR3 is 13 amino acids. The CDR3 reads CASSSLWGNEQFF. The CDR3 region has the DNA TGTGCCAGCAGTTCCCTTTGGGGGAATGAGCAGTTCTTC.

A few counts support this clonotype. This chain's CDR3 is CASSEWGGSYNEQFF. The CDR3 DNA reads TGTGCCAGCAGTGAATGGGGGGGGTCCTACAATGAGCAGTTCTTC. The chain carries TRBV25-1 and TRBJ2-1; 7 nucleotides line up with TRBD2. This CDR3 comprises 15 residues. With V trimmed by 1 base and J by 1 base, 1 base remained unmatched. CDR1 MGHDK and CDR2 SYGVNS come from the germline V gene.